The next 18 T cell receptor beta chains were all read from a single sample in a study of CD8 T cell repertoires and HIV-1 epitope variants (dated by TCRdb to the early 2020s). Library preparation used the immunoSEQ multiplex PCR assay. This is the immuneACCESS table as TCRdb keeps it, with only in-frame sequences that have V and J called. A part of the clones is gone; compared with another copy, unresolved V genes explain less than half, and the rest is unexplained. For this sample there are about 95,000 clones; roughly four fifths appear just once. The ten biggest clones cover roughly 26% of the sample. Sequenced material: uncultured baseline CD8+ T cells from peripheral blood mononuclear cells (PBMCs). The receptors derive from a male donor with HIV.

The CDR3 is CATIDNRVQETQYF. DNA for the CDR3: TGTGCCACCATAGACAACAGGGTTCAAGAGACCCAGTACTTC. The chain has TRBV2 and TRBJ2-5; maybe TRBD1 (6 bases). Trimming removed 10 bases at V and 2 bases at J, with 17 bases between. Germline values: CDR1 SNHLY, CDR2 FYNNEI. The CDR3 has 14 amino acids.

The chain uses TRBV5-6 and TRBJ2-7, with D possibly matching TRBD1 (5 bases). The ends were cut back, 4 bases at V and 0 bases at J, with 14 bases in the middle. Germline V gives CDR1 SGHDT, CDR2 YYEEEE. CDR3 length: 15 residues. The CDR3 loop reads CASSHPARASYEQYF. Written as DNA, the CDR3 is TGTGCCAGCAGCCACCCCGCCAGGGCCTCCTACGAGCAGTACTTC.

The chain couples TRBV16 to TRBJ1-4; unclear D gene. Trimming removed 4 bases at V and 1 base at J, with 4 bases between. This CDR3 spans 13 amino acids. Germline V lookup: CDR1 KGHSY, CDR2 FQNENV. Here the CDR3 DNA reads TGTGCCAGCAGCCTCCAAACTAATGAAAAACTGTTTTTT. Its protein is CASSLQTNEKLFF.

This chain uses TRBV12-1 with TRBJ2-5. TRBV12-1 is classified as a pseudogene. The CDR3 totals 13 residues. CDR3 sequence (DNA): TGTGCCAGCAACTCACGGGGACGAGAGACCCAGTACTTC. Its protein product is CASNSRGRETQYF.

The table lists this clone with a few counts. The CDR3 loop reads CASSLGDRKAFF. The CDR3 coding sequence is TGTGCCAGCAGCTTAGGTGACAGGAAAGCTTTCTTT. The chain joins TRBV13 to TRBJ1-1, with D perhaps TRBD1 (6 bases). This CDR3 has 12 residues. The V end was cut by 0 bases, the J end by 9 bases, with 8 bases between. Germline CDR1 reads PRHDT; CDR2 reads FYEKMQ (reference sequence).

This sequence joins TRBV6-5 and TRBJ1-2; tentatively, D is TRBD1 (5 bases). V lost 5 bases and J 1 base, leaving 11 bases between the germline ends. Looked up from germline, CDR1 is MNHEY and CDR2 is SVGAGI. CDR3 length equals 14 residues. Written as DNA, the CDR3 is TGTGCCAGCAGTGATCTGACAGTTAACTATGGCTACACCTTC. This sequence encodes CASSDLTVNYGYTF.

This clone was picked up a small number of times. The chain is built from TRBV28 and TRBJ2-1; D not certain. Trimming stripped 1 base from V and 6 bases from J, with 4 bases between. The CDR3 is 12 residues long. Germline assignment: CDR1 MDHEN and CDR2 SYDVKM. CDR3: CASSLSPNEQFF. The CDR3 DNA reads as TGTGCCAGCAGTTTATCCCCCAATGAGCAGTTCTTC.

The chain couples TRBV5-1 to TRBJ2-7, with TRBD2 matching over 7 bases. The CDR3 has 15 residues. V shed 1 base and J 0 bases; nucleotides not matched to a gene: 4. Germline values: CDR1 SGHRS, CDR2 YFSETQ. CDR3 protein: CASSLTLAVSYEQYF. DNA for the CDR3: TGCGCCAGCAGCTTGACTCTAGCGGTCTCCTACGAGCAGTACTTC.

This clone was counted at least ten times. V is TRBV7-2 and J is TRBJ2-5; TRBD2 matches at 7 bases. V dropped 1 base and J dropped 4; count of bases not matched to a gene: 3. The CDR3 spans 14 residues. Germline V gene lookup returns CDR1 SGHTA and CDR2 FQGNSA. Written as DNA, the CDR3 is TGTGCCAGCAGCTTAGGGTTAGCGGGAGAGACCCAGTACTTC. Residues: CASSLGLAGETQYF.

This clone appeared a single time. The DNA of the CDR3 is TGTGCCTGGAAGAGTGGGGGGCCTGGGGCCAACGTCCTGACTTTC. Translation: CAWKSGGPGANVLTF. The V and J genes are TRBV30 and TRBJ2-6; D may be TRBD1 or TRBD2 (6 bases each). The CDR3 spans 15 residues. CDR1 GTSNPN and CDR2 SVGIG come from the germline V gene (reference sequence). Trimming shortened V by 4 bases and J by 2 bases, and 12 bases separated the two germline ends.

V is TRBV4-1 and J is TRBJ2-1; 9 positions match TRBD2. With V trimmed by 0 bases and J by 9 bases, 12 bases remained unmatched. This CDR3 is 17 amino acids long. CDR1 is MGHRA and CDR2 is YSYEKL in the germline V gene. For the CDR3, the DNA is TGCGCCAGCAGCCAAGATCTGGTCAGCGGGGGGACCGTTGAGCAGTTCTTC. This sequence encodes CASSQDLVSGGTVEQFF.

As concerns this clone: Other DNA sequences in this sample translate to the same CDR3. This chain joins TRBV5-1 and TRBJ2-5, with D possibly being TRBD1 (7 bases). The CDR3 contains 14 residues. CDR1 and CDR2 from the germline V gene are SGHRS and YFSETQ. V was cut by 3 bases and J by 4 bases, with 13 bases left in between. The DNA of the CDR3 is TGCGCCAGCAGCTCGCAGGGGGGAGGAGAGACCCAGTACTTC. It yields the protein CASSSQGGGETQYF.

J is TRBJ2-2 and V is TRBV18, with TRBD2 matching 10 bases. The V gene end was trimmed by 6 bases and the J gene end by 0 bases; junction bases not matched to a gene: 4. Germline V lookup: CDR1 KGHSH, CDR2 LQKENI. The CDR3 runs to 16 residues. The CDR3 DNA is TGTGCCAGCTCCTTAGCGGGAGGAGCGAACACCGGGGAGCTGTTTTTT. Amino acid sequence: CASSLAGGANTGELFF.

For this clone: Germline is not matched at one junction end, which may reflect a read error. The gene calls are TRBV10-3 and TRBJ2-7; D might be TRBD2 (7 bases). Germline CDR1 reads ENHRY; CDR2 reads SYGVKD. The CDR3 has 15 residues. The CDR3 nucleotides read TGTGCCATCAGTTCCTCCCCTGGGGGGGTGGGGGGCGAGTCGTTC. It is translated as CAISSSPGGVGGESF.

V is TRBV27 and J is TRBJ2-7; no clear D. From germline, CDR1 is MNHEY and CDR2 SMNVEV (reference sequence). Trimming took off 5 bases at V and 2 bases at J, with 19 bases between the two ends. The CDR3 is 16 amino acids. This chain's CDR3 is CASSPASGSGTYEQYF. The CDR3, as DNA: TGTGCCAGCAGTCCGGCCTCAGGTTCCGGAACCTACGAGCAGTACTTC.

This sequence joins TRBV15 and TRBJ2-7; TRBD2 matches at 8 bases. The CDR3 contains 14 residues. CDR1 is LNHNV, CDR2 YYDKDF, per germline (reference sequence). The V and J ends lost 3 bases and 4 bases, in that order; junction bases with no gene match: 5. The CDR3 loop is CATSSGASGYEQYF. The CDR3 DNA sequence: TGTGCCACCAGCAGTGGTGCTAGCGGGTACGAGCAGTACTTC.

The chain couples TRBV7-2 to TRBJ1-1; D is unclear. V was pared by 5 bases and J by 2 bases, with 9 bases between. The CDR3 has 13 residues. Looked up from germline, CDR1 is SGHTA and CDR2 is FQGNSA. CDR3 bases: TGTGCCAGCAGCGAACAGAGAAACACTGAAGCTTTCTTT. This codes for CASSEQRNTEAFF.

A few counts support this clone. The genes are TRBV5-4 and TRBJ1-1; maybe TRBD1 (5 bases). Germline V gene data show CDR1 as SGHNT and CDR2 as YYREEE (reference sequence). The CDR3 covers 13 residues. V was trimmed by 4 bases and J by 5 bases, leaving 12 bases between them. The chain's CDR3 is CASSLGTGTEAFF. The CDR3 DNA sequence: TGTGCCAGCAGCCTCGGGACGGGGACTGAAGCTTTCTTT.